These T cell receptor beta chains were read from a single sample in a study of CD8 T cells in Susac syndrome. TCRdb reprocessed the immunoSEQ multiplex PCR reads with MiXCR, giving one entry per CDR3 protein. Of 120,000 or so distinct CDR3 sequences listed, around 94% are singletons. The sequencing input was CD8+ T cells from PBMCs. Receptors originate from a human donor with Susac syndrome. The CDR3 runs from the conserved cysteine through the conserved F or W. A D gene is named only where the DNA matches it firmly. Rows give clone size only sometimes, using once, few, many, or a class for an expanded clone.

TRBV7-2	TRBD1	NA	14	TRBJ2-7	CASSPRDRIYEQYF	TGTGCCAGCAGCCCCCGGGACAGAATTTACGAGCAGTACTTC
TRBV7-3	TRBD1	NA	19	TRBJ2-6	CASSSPGQVGLSGANVLTF	TGTGCCAGCAGCTCCCCGGGACAGGTCGGCCTCTCTGGGGCCAACGTCCTGACTTTC
TRBV7-9	NA	NA	14	TRBJ2-7	CASSPRQVSYEQYF	TGTGCCAGCAGCCCAAGACAGGTGTCTTACGAGCAGTACTTC
TRBV9	NA	NA	17	TRBJ2-1	CASSVVGHPGQADEQFF	TGTGCCAGCAGCGTAGTAGGTCATCCGGGACAAGCGGATGAGCAGTTCTTC
TRBV7-6	TRBD1	NA	15	TRBJ1-5	CASSPGTGGNQPQHF	TGTGCCAGCAGCCCCGGGACAGGGGGCAATCAGCCCCAGCATTTT
TRBV7-2	TRBD2	NA	15	TRBJ2-5	CASTTGGGRGETQYF	TGTGCCAGCACCACGGGAGGGGGGCGCGGAGAGACCCAGTACTTC
TRBV12-3/TRBV12-4	NA	NA	13	TRBJ2-5	CASSQTTDLGTYF	TGTGCCAGCAGTCAGACGACGGATCTGGGGACGTACTTC
TRBV7-9	NA	NA	15	TRBJ2-5	CASSSWEEMGETQYF	TGTGCCAGCAGCTCTTGGGAGGAGATGGGAGAGACCCAGTACTTC
TRBV6-4	TRBD2	NA	14	TRBJ2-3	CASSDGSGEDTQYF	TGTGCCAGCAGTGATGGTAGCGGGGAGGATACGCAGTATTTT
TRBV7-9	NA	NA	14	TRBJ1-5	CASSPRDYNQPQHF	TGTGCCAGCAGCCCCCGGGACTACAATCAGCCCCAGCATTTT
TRBV5-1	NA	NA	16	TRBJ1-2	CASSLMWQGINYGYTF	TGCGCCAGCAGCTTGATGTGGCAGGGGATAAACTATGGCTACACCTTC
TRBV12-3/TRBV12-4	NA	NA	14	TRBJ2-7	CASSRVDSPHEQYF	TGTGCCAGCAGCCGCGTTGACAGCCCCCACGAGCAGTACTTC
TRBV9	TRBD1	NA	16	TRBJ1-1	CASSLGGTGLLTEAFF	TGTGCCAGCAGCCTCGGGGGGACAGGTCTTCTCACTGAAGCTTTCTTT
TRBV28	NA	NA	14	TRBJ2-5	CASSFGGFQETQYF	TGTGCCAGCAGTTTTGGGGGGTTCCAAGAGACCCAGTACTTC
TRBV12-5	NA	NA	16	TRBJ1-2	CASGLARTPEVYGYTF	TGTGCTAGTGGTTTGGCCCGGACTCCGGAGGTCTATGGCTACACCTTC
TRBV3-1	NA	once	16	TRBJ2-7	CASSQNSAGTRGEQYF	TGTGCCAGCAGCCAAAACTCGGCGGGAACAAGGGGCGAGCAGTACTTC
TRBV20-1	NA	NA	13	TRBJ2-1	CSARERLDNEQFF	TGCAGTGCTAGAGAACGACTAGACAATGAGCAGTTCTTC
TRBV25-1	NA	NA	17	TRBJ2-7	CASSEKSRKGGGDEQYF	TGTGCCAGCAGTGAAAAGTCTCGGAAAGGAGGGGGCGACGAGCAGTACTTC
TRBV30	TRBD1	NA	16	TRBJ1-1	CAWSTRQGARGTEAFF	TGTGCCTGGAGTACGCGACAGGGGGCGAGGGGCACTGAAGCTTTCTTT
TRBV7-8	NA	NA	13	TRBJ1-1	CASRQEGDTEAFF	TGTGCCAGCAGACAAGAGGGGGACACTGAAGCTTTCTTT
TRBV7-9	NA	NA	14	TRBJ2-3	CASREGWQTDTQYF	TGTGCCAGCAGGGAGGGTTGGCAGACAGATACGCAGTATTTT
TRBV4-1	NA	NA	17	TRBJ2-2	CASSQRANLQFGGELFF	TGCGCCAGCAGCCAGCGCGCCAACTTGCAATTTGGGGGGGAGCTGTTTTTT
TRBV20-1	TRBD1	NA	15	TRBJ2-1	CSARDPGQGEVEQFF	TGCAGTGCTAGAGATCCGGGACAGGGGGAAGTTGAGCAGTTCTTC
TRBV4-3	NA	once	17	TRBJ2-6	CASSQVDSHSGANVLTF	TGCGCCAGCAGCCAAGTGGACAGCCACTCTGGGGCCAACGTCCTGACTTTC
TRBV14	TRBD1	NA	16	TRBJ1-6	CASSQRTGTYNSPLHF	TGTGCCAGCAGCCAAAGGACAGGGACTTATAATTCACCCCTCCACTTT
TRBV30	TRBD2	NA	13	TRBJ2-1	CAWSVGLAAEQFF	TGTGCCTGGAGCGTGGGGCTAGCGGCTGAGCAGTTCTTC
TRBV9	NA	NA	14	TRBJ1-1	CASSVWGGNTEAFF	TGTGCCAGCAGCGTATGGGGCGGGAACACTGAAGCTTTCTTT
TRBV19	NA	NA	12	TRBJ2-5	CASSMGGETQYF	TGTGCCAGTAGTATGGGAGGAGAGACCCAGTACTTC
TRBV7-9	NA	NA	15	TRBJ2-5	CASSLPLDPGETQYF	TGTGCCAGCAGCTTGCCCCTCGACCCGGGGGAGACCCAGTACTTC
TRBV30	NA	NA	14	TRBJ2-7	CAWMGGLGVHEQYF	TGTGCCTGGATGGGCGGCCTCGGGGTCCACGAGCAGTACTTC
TRBV4-3	NA	few	15	TRBJ1-1	CASSQDYTGNTEAFF	TGCGCCAGCAGCCAAGATTATACAGGGAACACTGAAGCTTTCTTT
TRBV11-2	NA	NA	14	TRBJ2-1	CASSFLSPGNEQFF	TGTGCCAGCAGCTTCCTATCCCCGGGGAATGAGCAGTTCTTC
TRBV6-2/TRBV6-3	NA	once	16	TRBJ2-1	CASSYSDTSSYNEQFF	TGTGCCAGCAGCTATAGCGACACCTCATCCTACAATGAGCAGTTCTTC
TRBV19	TRBD1	NA	15	TRBJ2-5	CARKPGQGCLETQYF	TGTGCCAGGAAACCGGGACAGGGGTGTTTGGAGACCCAGTACTTC
TRBV25-1	NA	NA	16	TRBJ2-3	CASSEAWGGFADTQYF	TGTGCCAGCAGTGAAGCGTGGGGCGGGTTTGCAGATACGCAGTATTTT
TRBV5-6	TRBD1	NA	17	TRBJ2-7	CASSLYPTGTAAYEQYF	TGTGCCAGCAGCTTGTACCCGACCGGGACAGCCGCCTACGAGCAGTACTTC
TRBV25-1	NA	NA	14	TRBJ2-7	CASSDKGEVGEQYF	TGTGCCAGCAGTGACAAGGGGGAGGTAGGCGAGCAGTACTTC
TRBV5-1	NA	once	15	TRBJ2-5	CASSLEAPVQETQYF	TGCGCCAGCAGCTTGGAAGCGCCGGTCCAAGAGACCCAGTACTTC
TRBV30	NA	NA	14	TRBJ2-3	CAWSHGQTTDTQYF	TGTGCCTGGAGTCACGGACAAACCACAGATACGCAGTATTTT
TRBV20-1	NA	NA	13	TRBJ1-1	CSASAGKDTEAFF	TGCAGTGCTAGTGCAGGGAAGGACACTGAAGCTTTCTTT
TRBV4-3	NA	NA	13	TRBJ2-7	CASSRNRGYEQYF	TGCGCCAGCAGCCGGAATAGGGGTTACGAGCAGTACTTC
TRBV20-1	TRBD2	NA	16	TRBJ2-5	CSARIGLAGTQETQYF	TGCAGTGCTAGGATAGGTCTAGCGGGGACCCAAGAGACCCAGTACTTC
TRBV29-1	NA	once	13	TRBJ2-1	CSVPGPARNEQFF	TGCAGCGTTCCGGGACCAGCGAGGAATGAGCAGTTCTTC
TRBV12-3/TRBV12-4	TRBD1	once	15	TRBJ2-7	CASSLETGSSYEQYF	TGTGCCAGCAGTTTAGAGACAGGGAGCTCCTACGAGCAGTACTTC
TRBV6-5	NA	NA	17	TRBJ1-4	CASSYQIGGSPNEKLFF	TGTGCCAGCAGCTACCAGATCGGGGGCAGTCCTAATGAAAAACTGTTTTTT
TRBV6-2/TRBV6-3	NA	NA	15	TRBJ2-5	CASSGLAALQETQYF	TGTGCCAGCAGTGGGTTGGCAGCCTTACAAGAGACCCAGTACTTC
TRBV2	TRBD2	NA	17	TRBJ2-5	CASSRTSGRPWLETQYF	TGTGCCAGCAGTCGGACTAGCGGGAGGCCCTGGCTGGAGACCCAGTACTTC
TRBV19	TRBD2	once	12	TRBJ2-7	CASGLAGYEQYF	TGTGCCAGCGGACTAGCGGGGTACGAGCAGTACTTC
TRBV24-1	TRBD1	once	14	TRBJ2-1	CATSTQGADNEQFF	TGTGCCACCAGCACCCAGGGGGCGGACAATGAGCAGTTCTTC
TRBV5-4	TRBD2	NA	15	TRBJ2-3	CASSFGGGAADTQYF	TGTGCCAGCAGCTTCGGCGGGGGGGCCGCAGATACGCAGTATTTT
TRBV13	TRBD1	NA	14	TRBJ1-4	CASSRTGEREKLFF	TGTGCCAGCAGTAGGACAGGGGAGCGCGAAAAACTGTTTTTT